This T cell receptor beta chain was sequenced in a study of CD8+CD57+ T cells in acquired aplastic anemia. Study-wide context: Sorted CD4+ and CD8+ cell DNA averaged roughly 3 ug.

The sample holds a few counts of this clonotype. The CDR3 spans 14 residues. With 2 bases removed from V and 3 bases from J, the gap between germline ends came to 8 bases. Germline CDR1 and CDR2: SQVTM and ANQGSEA. Profiling that covered TCR beta VDJ and CDR3 relied on genomic DNA as its template. In TCRdb, the reads were re-called with MiXCR into one record per CDR3 protein. The sample gives roughly 250,000 distinct CDR3 sequences, less than 85% of which show up once; 40% to 50% is in the top ten. Those patients picked for sequencing had displayed CD8+CD57+ cell expansion on flow cytometry. The receptor's source is a human donor with aplastic anemia. The chain uses TRBV29-1 and TRBJ2-6; D is ambiguous. Sample: sorted CD4+, CD8+, or CD8+CD57+ T cells (not recorded which) from PBMCs. The CDR3 loop is CSVEFGFGANVLTF. The CDR3 region has the DNA TGCAGCGTTGAATTCGGCTTTGGGGCCAACGTCCTGACTTTC.